There are many counts of the clone carrying this TCR beta chain. Its target is not known. The CDR3 spans 16 residues. The V end lost 4 bases, the J end lost 0 bases, and 16 bases lay between the germline ends. The V gene's germline CDR1 is SGHKS and CDR2 YYEKEE (reference sequence). This sample stems from a study of identical twins. Study-level results: Twins showed weaker excess sharing in their beta out-of-frame sequences. Out-of-frame alpha sequences shared by twins showed excess low generation probability. For cord blood, abundant beta clonotypes had fewer insertions, unlike memory repertoires, which showed none.

TCRdb re-derived calls from the 5' RACE reads in MiXCR, one entry per CDR3 protein. Among 140,000 to 150,000 distinct CDR3 sequences listed, roughly 3.2% were seen once. The source is a man younger than 30 in good health. The chain has TRBV5-5 and TRBJ1-1, with a possible D match to TRBD1 (5 bases). The sample was memory T cells sorted from blood. The CDR3: CASSGQGRGMNTEAFF. CDR3 DNA: TGTGCCAGCAGCGGGCAGGGTCGGGGGATGAACACTGAAGCTTTCTTT.